This TCR beta chain was identified in a study of blood T cell repertoires in COVID-19. Study context: Sources were T cells, B-cell-depleted T cells, or PBMCs; the material itself was cDNA or gDNA.

As processed by the authors: Amplifying reference gene primers gave estimates of nucleated cell counts. This table comes from immunoSEQ multiplex PCR, and its TCRdb copy is limited to in-frame clones, with some not included. That table supplies the V and J calls and clone size; D and trimming were determined from the DNA. The sample yields 170,000 or so clones, about 88% seen once. Seattle patients were enrolled during active infection and followed longitudinally. The CDR3 is made up of 16 amino acids. Losses at the gene ends were 2 bases for V and 3 bases for J; bases not matched to a gene: 7. Germline loops: CDR1 SEHNR, CDR2 FQNEAQ (reference sequence).

Sequencing used peripheral blood. The receptor comes from a man aged 55 to 70 with COVID-19, enrolled during active disease. V usage is TRBV7-9 and J usage is TRBJ2-5; 9 bases are shared with TRBD2. The CDR3 region is CASSLPSGVQKETQYF. CDR3 DNA sequence: TGTGCCAGCAGCTTACCTAGCGGGGTACAAAAAGAGACCCAGTACTTC.